Presented here are 25 T cell receptor beta chains from one specimen sequenced in a study of cytomegalovirus exposure and HLA in healthy donors. PCR amplification relied on 60 Vbeta primers (plus 13 Jbeta primers). Assay used: immunoSEQ multiplex PCR; TCRdb lists only in-frame clones, some missing. Of 90,000 to 150,000 clones listed, roughly 82% are singletons. Sequencing was performed on PBMCs. Receptor source: a woman younger than 35 in good health and CMV-seronegative.

The rearrangement links TRBV6-1 to TRBJ2-7, with TRBD1 as a possible D gene (5 bases). CDR3 length: 15 residues. CDR1 is MNHNS, CDR2 SASEGT, per germline. Deletions cut 7 bases from V and 0 bases from J, with 16 bases between. CDR3 DNA: TGTGCCAGCACCACCCAGACAGTAAGCTCCTACGAGCAGTACTTC. This codes for CASTTQTVSSYEQYF.

V usage is TRBV7-9 and J usage is TRBJ1-5; 7 bases fit TRBD1. The germline V gene encodes CDR1 SEHNR and CDR2 FQNEAQ (reference sequence). This CDR3 is built from 14 residues. The V and J ends lost 0 bases and 5 bases, in that order; junction bases with no gene match: 1. CDR3 in DNA: TGTGCCAGCAGCTTAGCAGGGGGCCATCAGCCCCAGCATTTT. This codes for CASSLAGGHQPQHF.

The chain employs TRBV7-3 and TRBJ2-7; the D gene is possibly TRBD1 (6 bases). The V end lost 5 bases, the J end lost 3 bases, and 11 bases lay between the germline ends. CDR1 and CDR2 (germline): SGHTA, FQGTGA. CDR3 size: 13 residues. CDR3 region: CASSTDRHYEQYF. CDR3 nucleotides: TGTGCCAGCAGCACAGACAGGCACTACGAGCAGTACTTC.

The chain links TRBV29-1 to TRBJ2-3; 8 positions agree with TRBD2. Per germline, CDR1 SQVTM and CDR2 ANQGSEA. J gave up 3 bases and V 5 bases, and 4 bases lay outside the gene matches. The CDR3 covers 13 residues. The CDR3 spells CSVSPGGTDTQYF. The CDR3 coding sequence is TGCAGCGTTTCCCCGGGAGGGACAGATACGCAGTATTTT.

The chain carries TRBV6-8 and TRBJ1-2; tentatively, D is TRBD1 (6 bases). The CDR3 runs to 13 residues. The germline V and J ends were trimmed by 8 bases and 1 base, with 11 bases remaining between them. CDR1 MNHGY and CDR2 SAAAGT come from the germline V gene. The CDR3 nucleotides read TGTGCCAGCCGGGGACACCTTAACTATGGCTACACCTTC. Protein product: CASRGHLNYGYTF.

This clone was found a few times. The chain joins TRBV7-3 to TRBJ2-1; 13 bases are shared with TRBD2. Germline CDR1 is SGHTA and CDR2 is FQGTGA. This CDR3 comprises 15 residues. The V gene end was trimmed by 2 bases and the J gene end by 13 bases; junction bases not matched to a gene: 8. CDR3 in DNA: TGTGCCAGCAGCTTATTAGGACTAGCGGGGGATAGTCAGTTCTTC. It specifies CASSLLGLAGDSQFF.

J is TRBJ1-3 and V is TRBV7-2; no reliable D call. Germline V lookup: CDR1 SGHTA, CDR2 FQGNSA. Trimming removed 2 bases at V and 2 bases at J, with 10 bases between. The CDR3 has 15 residues. CDR3 residues: CASSLNFQTGNTIYF. CDR3 DNA: TGTGCCAGCAGCTTAAATTTCCAGACTGGAAACACCATATATTTT.

This clone was detected only a few times. The chain employs TRBV7-2 and TRBJ2-7, with D possibly matching TRBD1 (8 bases). This CDR3 is 15 amino acids long. The V end was cut by 4 bases, the J end by 5 bases, with 18 bases between. Germline CDR1 SGHTA, CDR2 FQGNSA. This CDR3 is CASSSPDREGDEQYF. The CDR3 DNA sequence: TGTGCCAGCAGCTCCCCGGACAGGGAGGGCGACGAGCAGTACTTC.

A single count supports this clone. This chain joins TRBV19 and TRBJ1-1; D perhaps matches TRBD1 (6 bases). This CDR3 contains 14 residues. Germline V gene data show CDR1 as LNHDA and CDR2 as SQIVND (reference sequence). V dropped 4 bases and J dropped 4 bases, with 13 bases sitting between them. The CDR3 region has the DNA TGTGCCAGTAGTAGAACAGGGAGTTCCACTGAAGCTTTCTTT. This translates into CASSRTGSSTEAFF.

The chain employs TRBV27 and TRBJ1-1; a weak D match, TRBD1 (6 bases). The CDR3 covers 14 residues. V gave up 4 bases and J gave up 4 bases, with 13 bases separating them. Germline lookup yields CDR1 MNHEY and CDR2 SMNVEV (reference sequence). The CDR3 DNA sequence: TGTGCCAGCAGTTCGCCAGGGGCGGCCACTGAAGCTTTCTTT. This encodes CASSSPGAATEAFF.

This clone was counted a few times. V is TRBV19 and J is TRBJ1-1; tentatively, D is TRBD1 (6 bases). The CDR3 runs to 14 residues. Germline CDR1 reads LNHDA; CDR2 reads SQIVND (reference sequence). The V end lost 6 bases, the J end lost 4 bases, and 15 bases lay between the germline ends. CDR3 protein: CASRERNRVTEAFF. The CDR3 region has the DNA TGTGCCAGTAGAGAGCGGAACAGGGTCACTGAAGCTTTCTTT.

The CDR3 reads CASSVGQPHQPQHF. The CDR3 coding sequence is TGCGCCAGCAGCGTGGGACAGCCTCATCAGCCCCAGCATTTT. The chain uses TRBV5-1 and TRBJ1-5; 7 bases are a match to TRBD1. The junction had 6 bases not matched to a gene; V was cut back by 4 bases and J by 5 bases. The CDR3 loop spans 14 amino acids. Germline loops: CDR1 SGHRS, CDR2 YFSETQ.

The chain is built from TRBV5-1 and TRBJ1-1; D uncertain. Germline V gene data show CDR1 as SGHRS and CDR2 as YFSETQ. Trimming took 1 base from V and 2 from J, leaving 9 bases between them. CDR3 length: 14 residues. The CDR3 region has the DNA TGCGCCAGCAGCTTGCAAGCGGTTAACACTGAAGCTTTCTTT. This codes for CASSLQAVNTEAFF.

The chain carries TRBV19 and TRBJ2-3, with TRBD2 matching 7 bases. CDR3 size: 14 residues. Losses at the gene ends were 5 bases for V and 1 base for J; bases not matched to a gene: 3. CDR1 and CDR2 (germline): LNHDA, SQIVND (reference sequence). The CDR3 nucleotides are TGTGCCAGTAGTCTGAGCGGGGGCACAGATACGCAGTATTTT. This encodes CASSLSGGTDTQYF.

The rearrangement links TRBV4-3 to TRBJ2-5; TRBD2 might be the D (6 bases). Trimming left V 4 bases short and J 3 bases short, with 12 bases between. The germline gives CDR1 LGHNA, CDR2 YSLEER. CDR3 length: 14 residues. As DNA, the CDR3 is TGCGCCAGCAGCCCGATCGGGAGCGAAGAGACCCAGTACTTC. Translated: CASSPIGSEETQYF.

The chain is built from TRBV7-2 and TRBJ2-3; tentative D call: TRBD1 (7 bases). The V and J ends lost 3 bases and 0 bases respectively, with 19 bases between them. The germline CDR1 and CDR2 sequences are SGHTA and FQGNSA. The CDR3 spans 18 residues. The CDR3 region has the DNA TGTGCCAGCAGCTTTGTCCTCAGGGGGGCTTCCAGCACAGATACGCAGTATTTT. Translation: CASSFVLRGASSTDTQYF.

This chain joins TRBV7-2 and TRBJ1-1; D unresolved. The CDR3 is made up of 13 amino acids. CDR1 and CDR2 (germline): SGHTA, FQGNSA. The V and J ends lost 5 bases and 4 bases respectively, with 11 bases between them. This chain's CDR3 is CASSARVGTEAFF. The CDR3 DNA reads as TGTGCCAGCAGCGCCCGGGTTGGCACTGAAGCTTTCTTT.

J is TRBJ1-1 and V is TRBV5-6, with D possibly matching TRBD1 (6 bases). Trimming took 3 bases from V and 4 from J, leaving 19 bases between them. This CDR3 has 16 amino acids. Germline V lookup: CDR1 SGHDT, CDR2 YYEEEE. The CDR3 DNA reads TGTGCCAGCAGCTCTTATAAGTACAGGGTGGTCACTGAAGCTTTCTTT. Protein product: CASSSYKYRVVTEAFF.

This clone was observed a few times. The chain couples TRBV25-1 to TRBJ1-1, with D tentatively TRBD1 (5 bases). Trimming removed 10 bases at V and 11 bases at J, with 8 bases between. CDR1 and CDR2 (germline): MGHDK, SYGVNS. The CDR3 runs to 8 residues. CDR3 sequence (DNA): TGTGCCAAAGGGGATGCTTTCTTT. Translation gives CAKGDAFF.

The chain carries TRBV9 and TRBJ2-1; a possible D gene is TRBD2 (6 bases). Germline V CDR1 and CDR2: SGDLS, YYNGEE. The V and J ends lost 3 bases and 0 bases respectively, with 10 bases between them. CDR3 length: 15 residues. Written as DNA, the CDR3 is TGTGCCAGCAGCGCAGTCGGGAGCTCCTACAATGAGCAGTTCTTC. Protein product: CASSAVGSSYNEQFF.

This clone was seen a handful of times. V and J are TRBV5-4 and TRBJ1-2, with D hard to call. The CDR3 has 15 amino acids. Germline values: CDR1 SGHNT, CDR2 YYREEE (reference sequence). Trimming pared 0 bases from V and 2 bases from J, leaving 11 bases between. The CDR3 protein is CASSLELTLNYGYTF. The CDR3 DNA is TGTGCCAGCAGCTTGGAACTAACCCTGAACTATGGCTACACCTTC.

J is TRBJ2-5 and V is TRBV29-1; TRBD1 is a possible D gene (6 bases). Trimming shortened V by 6 bases and J by 1 base, and 12 bases separated the two germline ends. The germline V gene encodes CDR1 SQVTM and CDR2 ANQGSEA. The CDR3 has 13 amino acids. For the CDR3, the DNA is TGCAGCGTCCCATCAGGGGTCCAAGAGACCCAGTACTTC. It is translated as CSVPSGVQETQYF.

The chain is built from TRBV29-1 and TRBJ2-7, with D perhaps matching TRBD2 (6 bases). From germline, CDR1 is SQVTM and CDR2 ANQGSEA. The CDR3 spans 14 residues. Trimming cost V 8 bases and J 4 bases, with 21 bases left between them. The CDR3 spells CSPSETISGYEQYF. The DNA for the CDR3 is TGCAGCCCATCAGAGACAATTAGCGGTTACGAGCAGTACTTC.

This clone was recorded once. The chain recombines TRBV30 with TRBJ2-7, with D tentatively TRBD1 (5 bases). The CDR3 runs to 13 residues. V was shortened by 2 bases and J by 0 bases, with 8 bases between the two germline ends. The germline gives CDR1 GTSNPN, CDR2 SVGIG (reference sequence). CDR3 coding DNA: TGTGCCTGGAGTATCGACAGCTCCTACGAGCAGTACTTC. This sequence encodes CAWSIDSSYEQYF.

This clone was detected only once. The V and J genes are TRBV6-6 and TRBJ1-4, with 8 nucleotides matching TRBD1. Trimming removed 5 bases from V and 5 bases from J; junction bases left unmatched: 10. CDR3 length equals 16 residues. Germline CDR1 reads MNHNY; CDR2 reads SVGAGI (reference sequence). This CDR3 is CASSTGTGVTNEKLFF. DNA of the CDR3: TGTGCCAGCAGTACCGGGACAGGCGTAACGAATGAAAAACTGTTTTTT.